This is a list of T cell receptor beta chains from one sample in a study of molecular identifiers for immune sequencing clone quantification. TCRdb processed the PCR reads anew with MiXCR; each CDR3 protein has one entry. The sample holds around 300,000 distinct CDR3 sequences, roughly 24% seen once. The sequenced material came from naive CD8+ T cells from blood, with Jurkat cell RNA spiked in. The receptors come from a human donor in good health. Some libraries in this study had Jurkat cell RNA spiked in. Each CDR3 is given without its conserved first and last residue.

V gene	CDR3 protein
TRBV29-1	SAPTGPTEAF
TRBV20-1	SAGQGRGETQY
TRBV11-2	ASSLTTPDTQY
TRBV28	ASSLFSGGSREYGYT
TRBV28	ASSLYHRGRHTDTQY
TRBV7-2	ASSPGNSYEQY
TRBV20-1	SARALQGEYEQY
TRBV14	ASSQASGGRNQPQH
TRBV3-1	ASSPAGGGPYEQY
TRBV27	ASSLIGFSGANVLT
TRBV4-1	ASSQADRGLYEQY
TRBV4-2	ASSQGNGDSTDTQY